The 29 T cell receptor beta chains in this list originate from one sample, sequenced in a study of blood T cell repertoires in COVID-19. Using immunoSEQ multiplex PCR, the repertoire was profiled, and TCRdb retains in-frame clones only, with some absent. The sample consists of 200,000 to 250,000 clones, 88% of them appearing once. Input material: peripheral blood. The receptors were gathered from a woman aged 55-75 years with acute or convalescent COVID-19.

V usage is TRBV5-1 and J usage is TRBJ2-5; 9 bases line up with TRBD1. The germline V gene has CDR1 SGHRS and CDR2 YFSETQ. CDR3 length: 15 residues. Trimming cost V 0 bases and J 5 bases; bases outside gene matches: 5. CDR3 sequence reads: CASSLAGGQGETQYF. The CDR3 DNA sequence: TGCGCCAGCAGCTTGGCTGGAGGACAGGGGGAGACCCAGTACTTC.

The V call is TRBV7-2, the J call TRBJ1-2, with 11 bases fitting TRBD1. V lost 0 bases, J lost 6 bases, and 3 bases stayed unmatched. In germline, CDR1 is SGHTA, CDR2 FQGNSA. This CDR3 is built from 15 residues. The CDR3 DNA reads as TGTGCCAGCAGCTTAGCTCCGGGACAGGGGGATGGCTACACCTTC. It is translated as CASSLAPGQGDGYTF. The complete variable domain, with remaining parts taken from reference TRBV7-2 and TRBJ1-2, reads GAGVSQSPSNKVTEKGKDVELRCDPISGHTALYWYRQSLGQGLEFLIYFQGNSAPDKSGLPSDRFSAERTGGSVSTLTIQRTQQEDSAVYLCASSLAPGQGDGYTFGSGTRLTVV.

This clone came up once. V gene TRBV5-1 combines with J gene TRBJ2-1; 7 bases align to TRBD2. CDR1 SGHRS and CDR2 YFSETQ come from the germline V gene. V dropped 0 bases and J dropped 3; count of bases not matched to a gene: 6. This CDR3 is built from 16 residues. The CDR3, as DNA: TGCGCCAGCAGCTTGGAGGCTAGCGGTATCTACAATGAGCAGTTCTTC. This translates into CASSLEASGIYNEQFF.

The chain carries TRBV4-1 and TRBJ1-5; perhaps TRBD1 as D (5 bases). This CDR3 contains 14 residues. Germline CDR1 is MGHRA and CDR2 is YSYEKL. V was cut by 0 bases and J by 11 bases, with 14 bases left in between. CDR3 loop: CASSQDSPGGSQHF. CDR3 coding DNA: TGCGCCAGCAGCCAAGATTCCCCCGGGGGGTCCCAGCATTTT.

J is TRBJ1-5 and V is TRBV7-2; D perhaps matches TRBD1 (6 bases). V lost 5 bases and J lost 4, with 9 bases in between. CDR3 length: 13 amino acids. Germline V lookup: CDR1 SGHTA, CDR2 FQGNSA. CDR3 bases: TGTGCCAGCAGCAGGGGGGGGAATCAGCCCCAGCATTTT. Translation gives CASSRGGNQPQHF.

The rearrangement joins TRBV11-1 to TRBJ2-4, with TRBD2 as a possible D gene (7 bases). V was pared by 5 bases and J by 11 bases, with 25 bases between. This CDR3 is 16 amino acids long. Germline CDR1 reads SGHAT; CDR2 reads FQDESV (reference sequence). CDR3 nucleotides: TGTGCCAGCAGCCCCGGGGTCCGCGCGGGGGCCTGGGTTCAGTACTTC. This codes for CASSPGVRAGAWVQYF.

The V gene is TRBV18, the J gene TRBJ1-5, with D possibly matching TRBD1 (5 bases). Germline CDR1 and CDR2: KGHSH and LQKENI. This CDR3 region has 15 residues. V was cut by 4 bases and J by 0 bases, with 10 bases left in between. The chain's CDR3 is CASSRDSSSNQPQHF. The CDR3 DNA is TGTGCCAGCTCACGCGACAGTTCTAGCAATCAGCCCCAGCATTTT.

This clone was counted between two and nine times. Here the CDR3 reads CASSPPAGGYGYTF. CDR3 coding DNA: TGTGCCAGCAGCCCCCCGGCAGGGGGCTATGGCTACACCTTC. The chain combines TRBV3-1 (or the pseudogene TRBV3-2) with TRBJ1-2; TRBD1 agrees at 7 bases. The CDR3 totals 14 residues. Germline CDR1 and CDR2: LGHDT and YNNKEL (reference sequence). V shed 4 bases and J 4 bases; nucleotides not matched to a gene: 6.

The genes are TRBV28 and TRBJ1-5, with D perhaps matching TRBD1 (5 bases). This CDR3 spans 13 amino acids. Germline CDR1 MDHEN, CDR2 SYDVKM. V gave up 6 bases and J gave up 9 bases, with 15 bases separating them. CDR3 residues: CASSPGRELPQHF. DNA for the CDR3: TGTGCCAGCAGCCCAGGGCGGGAGCTGCCCCAGCATTTT.

Concerning this clone itself: Other DNA sequences of this sample code for an identical CDR3. The chain is built from TRBV6-1 and TRBJ1-3; D is perhaps TRBD1 (6 bases). V was shortened by 2 bases and J by 4 bases, with 9 bases between the two germline ends. This CDR3 comprises 14 residues. Germline lookup yields CDR1 MNHNS and CDR2 SASEGT. The CDR3 bases are TGTGCCAGCAGTGAATCAGGGGACGGAAACACCATATATTTT. Translating gives CASSESGDGNTIYF.

This sequence joins TRBV2 and TRBJ2-7; 7 bases fit TRBD2. This CDR3 has 16 residues. Losses at the gene ends were 7 bases for V and 5 bases for J; bases not matched to a gene: 17. The germline gives CDR1 SNHLY, CDR2 FYNNEI. CDR3 sequence: CASTEVRGLQSDEQYF. The CDR3 region has the DNA TGTGCCAGCACCGAGGTTCGGGGACTACAGTCGGACGAGCAGTACTTC.

This clone was detected once. V gene TRBV5-6 combines with J gene TRBJ2-5, with 10 bases matching TRBD1. Germline lookup yields CDR1 SGHDT and CDR2 YYEEEE. This CDR3 spans 15 amino acids. V lost 0 bases, J lost 2 bases, and 1 base stayed unmatched. The CDR3 DNA reads as TGTGCCAGCAGCTTGGGGGACAGGGGACAAGAGACCCAGTACTTC. Protein: CASSLGDRGQETQYF.

The rearrangement uses TRBV14 and TRBJ2-2; no clear D. The CDR3 spans 13 residues. V was pared by 5 bases and J by 2 bases, with 6 bases between. Germline-derived CDR1 and CDR2 are SGHDN and FVKESK. CDR3 sequence (DNA): TGTGCCAGCAGCGCGGCCAACACCGGGGAGCTGTTTTTT. Its protein product is CASSAANTGELFF. The full variable domain, completed using reference TRBV14 and TRBJ2-2, is EAGVTQFPSHSVIEKGQTVTLRCDPISGHDNLYWYRRVMGKEIKFLLHFVKESKQDESGMPNNRFLAERTGGTYSTLKVQPAELEDSGVYFCASSAANTGELFFGEGSRLTVL.

The J gene is TRBJ2-2, the V gene TRBV5-1, with 12 bases fitting TRBD2. V was clipped by 3 bases and J by 2 bases; unmatched bases: 5. The germline V gene has CDR1 SGHRS and CDR2 YFSETQ. The CDR3 is 17 residues long. CDR3 loop: CASSSLLAGGNTGELFF. CDR3 bases: TGCGCCAGCAGCTCATTACTAGCGGGGGGAAACACCGGGGAGCTGTTTTTT. The variable domain in full, completed from reference TRBV5-1 and TRBJ2-2, reads KAGVTQTPRYLIKTRGQQVTLSCSPISGHRSVSWYQQTPGQGLQFLFEYFSETQRNKGNFPGRFSGRQFSNSRSEMNVSTLELGDSALYLCASSSLLAGGNTGELFFGEGSRLTVL.

The chain combines TRBV11-3 with TRBJ1-3; perhaps TRBD1 as D (6 bases). The CDR3 is made up of 14 amino acids. V was cut by 5 bases and J by 2 bases, with 10 bases left in between. Germline V gives CDR1 SGHNT, CDR2 YENEEA. DNA for the CDR3: TGTGCCAGCAGCCAACAGGGTGCTGGAAACACCATATATTTT. As protein: CASSQQGAGNTIYF.

The chain combines TRBV19 with TRBJ1-1; D not certain. Looked up from germline, CDR1 is LNHDA and CDR2 is SQIVND (reference sequence). CDR3 length: 13 residues. V shed 1 base and J shed 1 base, with 4 bases lying between them. The CDR3 region has the DNA TGTGCCAGTAGTATAGGACAGAACACTGAAGCTTTCTTT. Protein sequence: CASSIGQNTEAFF. Full variable domain (missing parts from reference TRBV19 and TRBJ1-1): DGGITQSPKYLFRKEGQNVTLSCEQNLNHDAMYWYRQDPGQGLRLIYYSQIVNDFQKGDIAEGYSVSREKKESFPLTVTSAQKNPTAFYLCASSIGQNTEAFFGQGTRLTVV.

The rearrangement joins TRBV19 to TRBJ1-5; TRBD1 matches at 9 bases. The trim removed 4 bases at V and 2 bases at J, leaving 3 bases unmatched. Per the germline V gene, CDR1 is LNHDA and CDR2 is SQIVND (reference sequence). CDR3 size: 15 residues. The CDR3 sequence: CASSRDRAGNQPQHF. CDR3 DNA sequence: TGTGCCAGTAGTAGGGACAGGGCGGGCAATCAGCCCCAGCATTTT.

The chain joins TRBV7-2 to TRBJ2-1; TRBD2 aligns across 7 bases. After removal of 5 bases from V and 11 bases from J, the junction contained 6 bases not matched to a gene. Germline values: CDR1 SGHTA, CDR2 FQGNSA. This CDR3 comprises 12 residues. The DNA of the CDR3 is TGTGCCAGCAGCCAATATAGCGGGCAGCAGTTCTTC. It translates to CASSQYSGQQFF.

The rearrangement joins TRBV18 to TRBJ2-2; D unresolved. The CDR3 loop spans 15 amino acids. The germline gives CDR1 KGHSH, CDR2 LQKENI. The V end was cut by 1 base, the J end by 4 bases, with 10 bases between. The CDR3 reads CASSPRNSFTGELFF. In DNA form, the CDR3 reads TGTGCCAGCTCACCACGAAACAGCTTCACCGGGGAGCTGTTTTTT.

The chain links TRBV28 to TRBJ2-2; a possible D gene is TRBD2 (5 bases). Germline V gene lookup returns CDR1 MDHEN and CDR2 SYDVKM. The CDR3 has 14 residues. Here the CDR3 DNA reads TGTGCAGCGGACGGCTACCCGAACACCGGGGAGCTGTTTTTT. Translation: CAADGYPNTGELFF.

The chain carries TRBV3-1 (or the pseudogene TRBV3-2) and TRBJ2-5, with D possibly TRBD2 on 6 matching bases. Between the trimmed V and J ends, which lost 5 bases and 1 base, there was a span of 14 bases. Per germline, CDR1 LGHDT and CDR2 YNNKEL (reference sequence). The CDR3 has 15 amino acids. This CDR3 reads CASSSGESGQETQYF. CDR3 nucleotides: TGTGCCAGCAGCTCGGGGGAGAGCGGCCAAGAGACCCAGTACTTC.

The V call is TRBV19, the J call TRBJ1-4; D gene uncertain. This CDR3 is 13 amino acids long. Germline assignment: CDR1 LNHDA and CDR2 SQIVND (reference sequence). V was shortened by 5 bases and J by 7 bases, with 11 bases between the two germline ends. CDR3 nucleotide sequence: TGTGCCAGTAGTGAGGCGTATGGTGAAAAACTGTTTTTT. Its translation is CASSEAYGEKLFF.

The chain is built from TRBV23-1 and TRBJ2-1; tentative D call: TRBD2 (6 bases). TRBV23-1 is given ORF status, its function remaining uncertain. V was pared by 4 bases and J by 4 bases, with 11 bases between. The CDR3 spans 14 residues. CDR3 DNA: TGCGCCAGCAGTCCGGGACTGGATTACAATGAGCAGTTCTTC. It translates to CASSPGLDYNEQFF.

The chain recombines TRBV7-9 with TRBJ1-1, with 7 bases matching TRBD1. Germline V lookup: CDR1 SEHNR, CDR2 FQNEAQ (reference sequence). The V segment lost 3 bases and the J segment 0 bases; nucleotides outside the gene matches: 4. CDR3 size: 15 residues. The CDR3 loop reads CASSFGQVLNTEAFF. The CDR3 region has the DNA TGTGCCAGCAGCTTCGGACAGGTTCTGAACACTGAAGCTTTCTTT.

This rearrangement joins TRBV5-1 to TRBJ2-2; weak D call: TRBD1 (6 bases). Trimming shortened V by 2 bases and J by 1 base, and 12 bases separated the two germline ends. The CDR3 totals 16 residues. Germline V gene lookup returns CDR1 SGHRS and CDR2 YFSETQ. The CDR3 loop reads CASSLGRGRNTGELFF. The DNA for the CDR3 is TGCGCCAGCAGCTTAGGCAGGGGAAGGAACACCGGGGAGCTGTTTTTT.

Here the CDR3 reads CASSPGQGNVYEQYF. CDR3 DNA: TGTGCCAGCAGCCCGGGACAGGGGAACGTCTACGAGCAGTACTTC. This sequence joins TRBV11-3 and TRBJ2-7, with 10 nucleotides matching TRBD1. Germline CDR1 and CDR2: SGHNT and YENEEA. The CDR3 runs 15 residues. With 5 bases clipped from V and 3 bases from J, the junction kept 7 bases outside the gene matches.

The V gene is TRBV11-1, the J gene TRBJ2-3; D may be TRBD2 (6 bases). The CDR3 totals 14 residues. V shed 0 bases and J shed 6 bases, with 10 bases lying between them. Per germline, CDR1 SGHAT and CDR2 FQDESV (reference sequence). The CDR3 is CASSLASGRDTQYF. DNA of the CDR3: TGTGCCAGCAGCTTAGCCTCAGGGAGGGATACGCAGTATTTT.

The chain links TRBV7-9 to TRBJ2-3, with 8 bases identical to TRBD1. Germline loops: CDR1 SEHNR, CDR2 FQNEAQ (reference sequence). This CDR3 region has 17 residues. The junction had 10 bases not matched to a gene; V was cut back by 2 bases and J by 3 bases. CDR3 loop: CASSLRGRQGRTDTQYF. Written as DNA, the CDR3 is TGTGCCAGCAGCTTAAGGGGTCGACAGGGGAGGACAGATACGCAGTATTTT.

V is TRBV30 and J is TRBJ1-4; TRBD1 agrees at 10 bases. The germline V gene has CDR1 GTSNPN and CDR2 SVGIG (reference sequence). CDR3 length: 16 amino acids. Trimming cost V 3 bases and J 7 bases; bases outside gene matches: 11. The CDR3 DNA is TGTGCCTGGAGCGCGCTTGGGACAGGGGCGAGTGAAAAACTGTTTTTT. As protein: CAWSALGTGASEKLFF.